This entry lists 2 T cell receptor beta chains sequenced from one sample in a study of cytomegalovirus exposure and HLA in healthy donors. Researchers ran the PCR with 60 Vbeta and 13 Jbeta primers. TCRdb's table, derived via immunoSEQ multiplex PCR, lists solely in-frame clones and lacks some. The sample has roughly 190,000 clones; around 77% are singletons. The material sequenced was PBMCs. The receptors here all came from a female donor in good health and CMV-seronegative.

V and J are TRBV11-3 and TRBJ1-6, with D perhaps TRBD1 (6 bases). Germline CDR1 and CDR2: SGHNT and YENEEA. The CDR3 contains 13 residues. Trimming removed 5 bases at V and 7 bases at J, with 9 bases between. The CDR3 DNA sequence: TGTGCCAGCAGCCTCGACAGGAATTCACCCCTCCACTTT. It translates to CASSLDRNSPLHF.

The chain couples TRBV7-2 to TRBJ1-6, with D unresolved. The CDR3 extends over 16 amino acids. Between the trimmed V and J ends, which lost 4 bases and 11 bases, there was a span of 21 bases. Germline V gives CDR1 SGHTA, CDR2 FQGNSA. The CDR3: CASSSDRSEGIAPLHF. The CDR3, as DNA: TGTGCCAGCAGCTCCGACCGATCGGAGGGAATAGCACCCCTCCACTTT.